Reported below is one T cell receptor beta chain. This entry comes from a study of cytomegalovirus exposure and HLA in healthy donors. Researchers ran the PCR with 60 Vbeta and 13 Jbeta primers. Profiling relied on immunoSEQ multiplex PCR, and the TCRdb table lists in-frame clones only, not all of them. This repertoire shows just over 150,000 clones, roughly 80% found once; its top ten account for around 3.3%. The sample consisted of PBMCs. The source is a woman aged 40 to 50 in good health and CMV-seronegative.

The CDR3 sequence is CASSLLGAEAFF. In nucleotides, the CDR3 is TGTGCCAGTAGTCTCCTAGGAGCTGAAGCTTTCTTT. The chain has TRBV19 and TRBJ1-1; no clear D. Germline V CDR1 and CDR2: LNHDA, SQIVND (reference sequence). CDR3 size: 12 residues. Trimming removed 5 bases from V and 6 bases from J, with 10 bases in between.